The subject of this entry is one TCR beta chain. The antigen it recognizes is unknown. No per-base quality is available; no much larger clone lies one base away. Measured from the cysteine to the phenylalanine, the CDR3 is 16 residues long. Only CDR3 DNA is held: 48 bases, read in frame from base 1. Compared with germline, V lacks 4 bases and J lacks 0 bases; bases without a gene match: 7. The germline V gene gives CDR1 as SGHRS and CDR2 as YFSETQ. This record belongs to a study of blood T cell repertoires in COVID-19 (TCRdb year 2020). Turning to the overall study: Samples from collaborators originated in the United States, Italy and Spain and spanned both the acute and convalescent phases of COVID-19. A de-identified subject ID, COVID-19 status, age in years and sex were almost always included in the sample metadata. Samples were obtained from the ongoing ImmuneRACE study (first 160 participants) and from over 1,000 subjects provided by 6 global collaborators. Where available, HLA class I and class II types were obtained from metadata supplied by the sample provider rather than from assay-based typing. The prospective study material was composed of cDNA or gDNA derived from T cells, B-cell-depleted T cells, or PBMCs. The repertoires were released in a freely available public database intended as a resource for research on the immune response to SARS-CoV-2. Deeply sampled blood TCRbeta repertoires from subjects exposed to, actively infected with, or recovered from COVID-19 were included in the dataset. General findings and caveats noted by the study authors: Clinical and demographic metadata were provided uncurated, with the amount varying by source and participant.

Each collaborating institution followed its own protocols to collect whole blood in K2EDTA tubes. For TCRbeta analysis, collaborators shipped samples as frozen whole blood, isolated PBMCs, or DNA extracted from either of those sample types. TCRbeta CDR3 regions were amplified from genomic DNA using the immunoSEQ Assay, a bias-controlled multiplex PCR. From the authors' description of their analysis: Nucleated cell counts per sample were estimated from amplification of reference gene primers within the assay. Sequence reads were collapsed and filtered to measure the absolute abundance of every unique TCRbeta CDR3 rearrangement. For each sample, productive Simpson clonality was calculated as the square root of Simpson's diversity index over productive rearrangements. Held by TCRdb, this immuneACCESS table contains in-frame sequences only and omits some clones. Under half of the omission traces to an unresolved V gene where checked; the cause of the rest is unknown. D and trimming come from the DNA, and the V and J calls and clone size come from that table. For this sample there are fewer than 150,000 clones; about 76% appear just once. The ten largest clones capture roughly a fifth of the sample.

The sample taken for sequencing was peripheral blood. The rearrangement combines TRBV5-1 with TRBJ2-3; 8 bases in between match TRBD1. The sequence came from a man older than 75 with acute or convalescent COVID-19. The CDR3 sequence is CASSPRGPTSTDTQYF. At the DNA level, the sequence is TGCGCCAGCAGCCCCAGGGGGCCTACTAGCACAGATACGCAGTATTTT.